These 25 T cell receptor beta chains came from one sample sequenced in a study of lymphopenia after photon versus proton radiotherapy. Sequencing was performed with immunoSEQ multiplex PCR; in TCRdb, only in-frame clones are kept and a portion is missing. This sample has approximately 30,000 clones, with around four fifths found just once. The starting material was peripheral blood, obtained from a patient treated with photon-based radiotherapy. The receptors derive from a woman aged 50 to 65 with pancreatic cancer.

The genes are TRBV7-8 and TRBJ1-3; TRBD1 agrees at 9 bases. V lost 5 bases, J lost 3 bases, and 5 bases stayed unmatched. Germline values: CDR1 SGHVS, CDR2 FQNEAQ. The CDR3 covers 15 residues. This CDR3 reads CASSPRDRVGNTIYF. As DNA, the CDR3 is TGTGCCAGCAGCCCGCGGGACAGGGTTGGAAACACCATATATTTT.

The chain has TRBV28 and TRBJ2-2, with 8 nucleotides matching TRBD2. Trimming cost V 3 bases and J 5 bases; bases outside gene matches: 5. The CDR3 contains 15 residues. Per germline, CDR1 MDHEN and CDR2 SYDVKM. Written as DNA, the CDR3 is TGTGCCAGCAGTTTTGATCCTAGCGGGACCGGGGAGCTGTTTTTT. Its translation is CASSFDPSGTGELFF. The full variable domain, its missing parts supplied by reference TRBV28 and TRBJ2-2, is DVKVTQSSRYLVKRTGEKVFLECVQDMDHENMFWYRQDPGLGLRLIYFSYDVKMKEKGDIPEGYSVSREKKERFSLILESASTNQTSMYLCASSFDPSGTGELFFGEGSRLTVL.

This chain links TRBV7-2 with TRBJ2-3; TRBD1 matches at 8 bases. The germline CDR1 and CDR2 sequences are SGHTA and FQGNSA. With 3 bases clipped from V and 11 bases from J, the junction kept 7 bases outside the gene matches. This CDR3 comprises 13 residues. CDR3 in DNA: TGTGCCAGCAGCTTCCGACAGGGGAAGGAGCAGTATTTT. Its protein product is CASSFRQGKEQYF.

This chain uses TRBV19 with TRBJ2-1; 8 positions agree with TRBD2. Germline CDR1 is LNHDA and CDR2 is SQIVND (reference sequence). V shed 5 bases, J shed 9 bases, and the junction held 9 bases outside the gene matches. The CDR3 loop spans 14 amino acids. CDR3 coding DNA: TGTGCCAGTAGTCCCTACCGGGAGGGCGGTGAGCAGTTCTTC. Its protein product is CASSPYREGGEQFF.

The J gene is TRBJ1-1, the V gene TRBV7-2; D gene ambiguous. Germline CDR1 is SGHTA and CDR2 is FQGNSA. The V and J ends lost 5 bases and 10 bases respectively, with 17 bases between them. This CDR3 is built from 13 residues. The CDR3 DNA is TGTGCCAGCAGCCCCTGGCAGGCCCCCGGAGCTTTCTTT. Its protein product is CASSPWQAPGAFF.

The chain combines TRBV27 with TRBJ2-1, with 10 bases matching TRBD2. V trimming: 5 bases; J trimming: 10 bases; junction bases outside the gene matches: 14. This CDR3 has 16 amino acids. CDR1 is MNHEY, CDR2 SMNVEV, per germline (reference sequence). CDR3 amino acids: CASSGVTSGPSREQFF. The DNA for the CDR3 is TGTGCCAGCAGTGGGGTGACTAGCGGGCCATCTCGGGAGCAGTTCTTC.

The V and J genes are TRBV29-1 and TRBJ2-7; D is possibly TRBD2 (5 bases). In germline, CDR1 is SQVTM, CDR2 ANQGSEA. There are 13 residues in the CDR3. V dropped 3 bases and J dropped 4 bases, with 13 bases sitting between them. CDR3 bases: TGCAGCGTTGAGATAGGGCCGGGGTACGAGCAGTACTTC. Amino acid sequence: CSVEIGPGYEQYF.

The V call is TRBV11-2, the J call TRBJ2-5; weak D call: TRBD1 (5 bases). The J call is doubtful: the DNA matches TRBJ2-7 better. The CDR3 covers 15 residues. Germline lookup yields CDR1 SGHAT and CDR2 FQNNGV. CDR3 nucleotides: TGTGCCAGCAGCTCCGACAGATCGTGGGCCTACGAGCAGTACTTC. Its translation: CASSSDRSWAYEQYF.

The chain has TRBV19 and TRBJ2-3; D is possibly TRBD1 (6 bases). Trimming pared 5 bases from V and 1 base from J, leaving 10 bases between. Per the germline V gene, CDR1 is LNHDA and CDR2 is SQIVND (reference sequence). The length of the CDR3 is 14 residues. CDR3 sequence: CASSLGARTDTQYF. The CDR3 DNA reads as TGTGCCAGTAGTTTGGGGGCCCGCACAGATACGCAGTATTTT.

The chain couples TRBV5-4 to TRBJ1-2; TRBD1 aligns across 8 bases. J gave up 8 bases and V 0 bases, and 12 bases lay outside the gene matches. Germline values: CDR1 SGHNT, CDR2 YYREEE (reference sequence). The CDR3 sequence is 16 residues long. CDR3 in DNA: TGTGCCAGCAGCTTGGCCGGGGGGACAGGTGTTAGGGGCTACACCTTC. This sequence encodes CASSLAGGTGVRGYTF. Full variable domain (rest looked up from reference TRBV5-4 and TRBJ1-2): ETGVTQSPTHLIKTRGQQVTLRCSSQSGHNTVSWYQQALGQGPQFIFQYYREEENGRGNFPPRFSGLQFPNYSSELNVNALELDDSALYLCASSLAGGTGVRGYTFGSGTRLTVV.

This chain joins TRBV7-8 and TRBJ2-3; D might be TRBD1 or TRBD2, each matching 5 bases. Germline values: CDR1 SGHVS, CDR2 FQNEAQ. V gave up 0 bases and J gave up 6 bases, with 13 bases separating them. This CDR3 comprises 15 residues. The CDR3 sequence: CASSLALGDYDTQYF. CDR3 coding DNA: TGTGCCAGCAGCTTAGCGCTGGGGGATTACGATACGCAGTATTTT. The variable domain in full, with the rest retrieved from reference TRBV7-8 and TRBJ2-3, is GAGVSQSPRYKVAKRGQDVALRCDPISGHVSLFWYQQALGQGPEFLTYFQNEAQLDKSGLPSDRFFAERPEGSVSTLKIQRTQQEDSAVYLCASSLALGDYDTQYFGPGTRLTVL.

The CDR3: CASSQVAGRQFF. CDR3 DNA: TGCGCCAGCAGCCAAGTAGCGGGGCGGCAGTTCTTC. V usage is TRBV4-1 and J usage is TRBJ2-1; 8 positions match TRBD2. Germline CDR1 MGHRA, CDR2 YSYEKL. This CDR3 is built from 12 residues. Unmatched junction bases numbered 2, after V lost 1 base and J lost 12 bases.

The V call is TRBV5-6, the J call TRBJ2-7, with D hard to call. The germline V and J ends were trimmed by 5 bases and 7 bases, with 16 bases remaining between them. There are 13 residues in the CDR3. Germline V gene sequence: CDR1 SGHDT, CDR2 YYEEEE. The CDR3 DNA is TGTGCCAGCAGGTCAACCAACTATGGAGAGCAGTACTTC. Translation: CASRSTNYGEQYF.

The chain joins TRBV6-6 to TRBJ1-3; the D is unclear. This CDR3 spans 14 amino acids. The V gene lost 7 bases and the J gene lost 5 bases, with 15 bases spanning the gap. Germline lookup yields CDR1 MNHNY and CDR2 SVGAGI (reference sequence). In DNA, the CDR3 is TGTGCCAGCACCCCCCATGACACTCGAAACACCATATATTTT. Its protein product is CASTPHDTRNTIYF.

This rearrangement joins TRBV15 to TRBJ1-5; 8 bases are a match to TRBD1. The CDR3 is 15 amino acids. V shed 1 base, J shed 6 bases, and the junction held 5 bases outside the gene matches. Germline V gene sequence: CDR1 LNHNV, CDR2 YYDKDF (reference sequence). CDR3 DNA: TGTGCCACCAGCAGAGGCCAGGGGGCTGGTCAGCCCCAGCATTTT. Translation gives CATSRGQGAGQPQHF. The complete variable domain, with remaining parts taken from reference TRBV15 and TRBJ1-5, reads DAMVIQNPRYQVTQFGKPVTLSCSQTLNHNVMYWYQQKSSQAPKLLFHYYDKDFNNEADTPDNFQSRRPNTSFCFLDIRSPGLGDTAMYLCATSRGQGAGQPQHFGDGTRLSIL.

This chain links TRBV2 with TRBJ1-3; D is unclear. This CDR3 region has 14 residues. V gave up 3 bases and J gave up 0 bases, with 6 bases separating them. From germline, CDR1 is SNHLY and CDR2 FYNNEI. CDR3: CASSDADSGNTIYF. The CDR3 bases are TGTGCCAGCAGTGACGCGGACTCTGGAAACACCATATATTTT. Full variable domain (rest looked up from reference TRBV2 and TRBJ1-3): EPEVTQTPSHQVTQMGQEVILRCVPISNHLYFYWYRQILGQKVEFLVSFYNNEISEKSEIFDDQFSVERPDGSNFTLKIRSTKLEDSAMYFCASSDADSGNTIYFGEGSWLTVV.

V is TRBV14 and J is TRBJ1-1, with TRBD1 as a possible D gene (6 bases). The germline V gene encodes CDR1 SGHDN and CDR2 FVKESK. The germline V and J ends were trimmed by 4 bases and 1 base, with 7 bases remaining between them. The CDR3 length is 13 residues. CDR3 loop: CASSLDRNTEAFF. The CDR3 nucleotides are TGTGCCAGCAGCCTGGACAGGAACACTGAAGCTTTCTTT.

The gene calls are TRBV7-2 and TRBJ2-2; no clear D gene. CDR1 is SGHTA, CDR2 FQGNSA, per germline. The ends were cut back, 4 bases at V and 0 bases at J, with 9 bases in the middle. The CDR3 consists of 15 residues. The CDR3 loop reads CASSYRWSNTGELFF. The DNA of the CDR3 is TGTGCCAGCAGCTACCGGTGGTCGAACACCGGGGAGCTGTTTTTT.

This rearrangement joins TRBV5-1 to TRBJ2-7; 9 bases agree with TRBD2. With V trimmed by 2 bases and J by 3 bases, 6 bases remained unmatched. The germline CDR1 and CDR2 sequences are SGHRS and YFSETQ. This CDR3 contains 15 residues. The CDR3 coding sequence is TGCGCCAGCAGCTTAGCCATGACTAGCGGCTACGAGCAGTACTTC. Its protein is CASSLAMTSGYEQYF. Supplemented by reference TRBV5-1 and TRBJ2-7, the full variable domain reads KAGVTQTPRYLIKTRGQQVTLSCSPISGHRSVSWYQQTPGQGLQFLFEYFSETQRNKGNFPGRFSGRQFSNSRSEMNVSTLELGDSALYLCASSLAMTSGYEQYFGPGTRLTVT.

This chain links TRBV29-1 with TRBJ2-1, with TRBD2 matching 16 bases. The CDR3 sequence is 18 residues long. Trimming at V came to 6 bases and at J to 2 bases, leaving 10 bases not matched to a gene. CDR1 and CDR2 (germline): SQVTM, ANQGSEA. The CDR3 DNA sequence: TGCAGCGTAGCCGGGACTAGCGGGAGGGGGTTGGCCTACAATGAGCAGTTCTTC. Protein product: CSVAGTSGRGLAYNEQFF.

V is TRBV7-9 and J is TRBJ2-7, with D perhaps TRBD2 (5 bases). Germline CDR1 reads SEHNR; CDR2 reads FQNEAQ (reference sequence). V shed 3 bases and J shed 3 bases, with 9 bases lying between them. CDR3 length equals 13 residues. The CDR3 region is CASSLSAGYEQYF. The DNA of the CDR3 is TGTGCCAGCAGCTTGAGCGCGGGCTACGAGCAGTACTTC.

This chain links TRBV7-9 with TRBJ1-4, with 8 bases that match TRBD1. This CDR3 region has 15 residues. V was clipped by 6 bases and J by 7 bases; unmatched bases: 10. Germline V lookup: CDR1 SEHNR, CDR2 FQNEAQ (reference sequence). The CDR3 sequence: CASSSPRGLFEKLFF. In DNA form, the CDR3 reads TGTGCCAGCAGTTCCCCCAGGGGGCTCTTTGAAAAACTGTTTTTT.

This chain links TRBV25-1 with TRBJ2-2; D remains unclear. The germline V and J ends were trimmed by 3 bases and 0 bases, with 2 bases remaining between them. Looked up from germline, CDR1 is MGHDK and CDR2 is SYGVNS. The CDR3 is 13 amino acids. In DNA, the CDR3 is TGTGCCAGCAGTGATGCGAACACCGGGGAGCTGTTTTTT. Protein: CASSDANTGELFF.

This chain joins TRBV27 and TRBJ2-3, with no clear D. The CDR3 length is 14 residues. Germline V gives CDR1 MNHEY, CDR2 SMNVEV (reference sequence). V lost 5 bases to trimming and J lost 0 bases, with 9 bases between them. The CDR3: CASSGLTSTDTQYF. CDR3 in DNA: TGTGCCAGCAGTGGCCTTACTAGCACAGATACGCAGTATTTT.

In its sample, this clone was seen once. The rearrangement uses TRBV7-2 and TRBJ2-7; TRBD1 agrees at 11 bases. The V gene's germline CDR1 is SGHTA and CDR2 FQGNSA. The length of the CDR3 is 16 residues. J was trimmed by 5 bases and V by 2 bases; bases with no gene match: 8. The CDR3 spells CASSLSDRGLDDEQYF. In nucleotides, the CDR3 is TGTGCCAGCAGCTTATCGGACAGGGGGCTTGACGACGAGCAGTACTTC.